A single sample is the source of the 13 T cell receptor beta chains below, sequenced in a study of blood T cells in healthy people across ages. The second PCR ran about 6 to 12 cycles with a sample-barcoded 5' primer and J-beta primers. TCRdb ran MiXCR on the 5' RACE reads and lists one entry per CDR3 protein. The data show roughly 1.5 million distinct CDR3 sequences, with 35% to 45% seen just once and approximately 4% held by the top ten. Sequenced input: blood. The receptors here all came from a young woman in good health.

The chain employs TRBV5-1 and TRBJ2-5; TRBD2 matches at 9 bases. Trimming cost V 4 bases and J 4 bases; bases outside gene matches: 5. Per the germline V gene, CDR1 is SGHRS and CDR2 is YFSETQ. The CDR3 extends over 14 amino acids. DNA of the CDR3: TGCGCCAGCAGCGTACCTAGCGGGGCAGAGACCCAGTACTTC. Residues: CASSVPSGAETQYF.

This chain joins TRBV20-1 and TRBJ2-1, with 7 positions matching TRBD2. CDR3 length: 14 residues. From germline, CDR1 is DFQATT and CDR2 SNEGSKA (reference sequence). Trimming removed 6 bases from V and 4 bases from J; junction bases left unmatched: 9. The CDR3 is CSAGAGLDYNEQFF. CDR3 DNA sequence: TGCAGTGCCGGAGCGGGGTTGGATTACAATGAGCAGTTCTTC.

This rearrangement joins TRBV7-9 to TRBJ1-1; D gene ambiguous. The CDR3 has 14 amino acids. Looked up from germline, CDR1 is SEHNR and CDR2 is FQNEAQ (reference sequence). The V end lost 2 bases, the J end lost 6 bases, and 13 bases lay between the germline ends. CDR3 DNA sequence: TGTGCCAGCAGCTTAAAGGGTCCCGGGGCTGAAGCTTTCTTT. This gives the protein CASSLKGPGAEAFF.

The rearrangement links TRBV12-3 or TRBV12-4 to TRBJ2-7; possibly TRBD2 for D (6 bases). TRBJ2-4 explains the end of the DNA better; the J call may be wrong. The CDR3 is made up of 16 amino acids. The CDR3 loop is CASNSWGVRGKNIQYF. The CDR3 DNA sequence: TGTGCCAGCAACTCTTGGGGGGTTCGAGGCAAAAACATTCAGTACTTC.

This clonotype was seen more than once but under ten times. V gene TRBV9 combines with J gene TRBJ1-1, with 7 nucleotides matching TRBD1. There are 15 residues in the CDR3. The V segment lost 0 bases and the J segment 5 bases; nucleotides outside the gene matches: 7. CDR1 and CDR2 (germline): SGDLS, YYNGEE. The CDR3 loop is CASSVGQGPRTEAFF. The DNA of the CDR3 is TGTGCCAGCAGCGTAGGACAGGGCCCACGGACTGAAGCTTTCTTT.

The chain joins TRBV27 to TRBJ2-3, with D possibly being TRBD2 (6 bases). Germline V lookup: CDR1 MNHEY, CDR2 SMNVEV (reference sequence). The V and J ends lost 8 bases and 8 bases respectively, with 11 bases between them. CDR3 length equals 11 residues. The CDR3 sequence: CASGRRGTQYF. The CDR3 DNA is TGTGCCAGCGGCCGGCGGGGTACGCAGTATTTT.

The table lists this clonotype with many counts. The rearrangement uses TRBV29-1 and TRBJ1-2; TRBD1 might be the D (5 bases). CDR3 length: 14 residues. The V and J ends lost 4 bases and 5 bases respectively, with 17 bases between them. Germline lookup yields CDR1 SQVTM and CDR2 ANQGSEA. The CDR3 is CSVARDLMGYGYTF. CDR3 nucleotides: TGCAGCGTTGCCCGGGACCTAATGGGGTATGGCTACACCTTC.

V and J are TRBV27 and TRBJ2-7; 10 nucleotides match TRBD1. This CDR3 region has 14 residues. CDR1 MNHEY and CDR2 SMNVEV come from the germline V gene (reference sequence). The ends lost 5 bases at V and 6 bases at J; junction bases unmatched: 7. CDR3 residues: CASSRDRGSGEQYF. CDR3 coding DNA: TGTGCCAGCAGTCGGGACAGGGGTTCCGGCGAGCAGTACTTC.

The chain recombines TRBV25-1 with TRBJ2-1; possible D gene TRBD2, 6 bases. The V end lost 2 bases, the J end lost 5 bases, and 13 bases lay between the germline ends. The CDR3 runs to 15 residues. Germline lookup yields CDR1 MGHDK and CDR2 SYGVNS. CDR3: CASSEPRLGDNEQFF. The CDR3 region has the DNA TGTGCCAGCAGTGAACCTCGACTAGGAGACAATGAGCAGTTCTTC.

J is TRBJ2-5 and V is TRBV7-2; 9 positions match TRBD1. Germline CDR1 SGHTA, CDR2 FQGNSA. The CDR3 is 14 residues long. V was pared by 5 bases and J by 5 bases, with 6 bases of the junction left unmatched. CDR3: CASSPDRGVETQYF. The CDR3, as DNA: TGTGCCAGCAGCCCGGACAGGGGAGTGGAGACCCAGTACTTC.

This clonotype was recorded only once. CDR3 loop: CSAEDRAGWDEQYF. Written as DNA, the CDR3 is TGCAGTGCTGAAGACAGGGCGGGTTGGGATGAGCAGTACTTC. This chain joins TRBV20-1 and TRBJ2-7; 7 positions agree with TRBD1. CDR3 length equals 14 residues. Per the germline V gene, CDR1 is DFQATT and CDR2 is SNEGSKA (reference sequence). V was clipped by 5 bases and J by 7 bases; unmatched bases: 14.

This clonotype was seen more than once but under ten times. This rearrangement joins TRBV20-1 to TRBJ2-1, with 9 bases fitting TRBD2. CDR3 size: 16 residues. Germline V gene sequence: CDR1 DFQATT, CDR2 SNEGSKA (reference sequence). The V and J ends lost 6 bases and 3 bases, in that order; junction bases with no gene match: 12. CDR3 in DNA: TGCAGTGCCACCGATTTTAGCGGGAGAGACTACAATGAGCAGTTCTTC. It codes for CSATDFSGRDYNEQFF.

The chain uses TRBV6-1 and TRBJ1-3; tentative D call: TRBD1 (6 bases). This CDR3 region has 15 residues. The V end was cut by 1 base, the J end by 4 bases, with 11 bases between. Per the germline V gene, CDR1 is MNHNS and CDR2 is SASEGT. The CDR3: CASSEDRVSGNTIYF. As DNA, the CDR3 is TGTGCCAGCAGTGAAGACAGGGTCTCGGGAAACACCATATATTTT.